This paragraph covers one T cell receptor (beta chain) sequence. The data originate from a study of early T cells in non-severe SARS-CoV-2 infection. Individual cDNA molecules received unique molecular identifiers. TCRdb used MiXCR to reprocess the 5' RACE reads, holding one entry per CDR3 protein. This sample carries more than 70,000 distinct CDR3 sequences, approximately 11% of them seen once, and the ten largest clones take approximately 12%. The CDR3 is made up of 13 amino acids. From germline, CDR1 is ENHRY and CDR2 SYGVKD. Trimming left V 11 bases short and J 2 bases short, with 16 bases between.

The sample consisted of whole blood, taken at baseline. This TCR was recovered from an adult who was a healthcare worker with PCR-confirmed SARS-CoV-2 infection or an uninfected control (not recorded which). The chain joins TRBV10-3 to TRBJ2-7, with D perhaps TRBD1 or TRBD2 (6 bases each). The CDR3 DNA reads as TGTGCCGCCCGGGGGCCAGGGCCCTACGAGCAGTACTTC. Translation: CAARGPGPYEQYF.